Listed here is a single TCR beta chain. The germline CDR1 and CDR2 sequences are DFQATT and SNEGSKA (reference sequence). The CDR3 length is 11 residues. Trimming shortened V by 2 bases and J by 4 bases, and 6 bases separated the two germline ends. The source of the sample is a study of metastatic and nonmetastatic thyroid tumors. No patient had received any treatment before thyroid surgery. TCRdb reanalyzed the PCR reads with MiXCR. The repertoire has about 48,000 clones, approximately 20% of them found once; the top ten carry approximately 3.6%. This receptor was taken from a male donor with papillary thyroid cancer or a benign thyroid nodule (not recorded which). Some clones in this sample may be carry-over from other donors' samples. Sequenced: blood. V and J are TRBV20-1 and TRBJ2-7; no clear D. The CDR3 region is CSARPDYEQYF. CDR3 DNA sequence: TGCAGTGCTAGACCTGATTACGAGCAGTACTTC.